This T cell receptor beta chain stems from a study of siplizumab effects on memory and regulatory T cells. Study-wide points: Naive-or-memory phenotypes were unassignable for roughly 75-96% of proliferating CD4+ or CD8+ clones.

Repertoires were generated with immunoSEQ multiplex PCR, while TCRdb's copy carries only in-frame clones and drops some. The sample lists approximately 50,000 clones; approximately 93% were seen once. As regards this clone: Its antigen is undetermined.

Trimming stripped 10 bases from V and 6 bases from J, with 29 bases between. This CDR3 is 17 amino acids long. Germline lookup yields CDR1 LNHDA and CDR2 SQIVND (reference sequence). Sequencing was done on a sample of CD8+ T cells sorted from blood. The sequence was obtained from a human donor in good health. The rearrangement links TRBV19 to TRBJ2-3, with D tentatively TRBD1 (7 bases). The CDR3 sequence is CATEAGDIRGPRDTQYF. Here the CDR3 DNA reads TGTGCCACCGAAGCGGGTGACATTAGGGGGCCCAGGGATACGCAGTATTTT.